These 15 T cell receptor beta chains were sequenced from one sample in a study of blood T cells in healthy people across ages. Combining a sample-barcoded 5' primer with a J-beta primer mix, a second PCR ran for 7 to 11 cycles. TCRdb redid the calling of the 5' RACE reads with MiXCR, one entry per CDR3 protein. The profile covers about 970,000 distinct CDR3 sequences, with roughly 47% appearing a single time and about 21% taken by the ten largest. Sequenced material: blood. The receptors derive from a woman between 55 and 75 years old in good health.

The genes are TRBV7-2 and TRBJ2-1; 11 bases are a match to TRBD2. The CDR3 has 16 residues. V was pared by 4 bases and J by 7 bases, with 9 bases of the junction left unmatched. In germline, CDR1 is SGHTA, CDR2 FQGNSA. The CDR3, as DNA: TGTGCCAGCAGCTCGACTAGCGGGATAAAGGGAAATGAGCAGTTCTTC. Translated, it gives CASSSTSGIKGNEQFF.

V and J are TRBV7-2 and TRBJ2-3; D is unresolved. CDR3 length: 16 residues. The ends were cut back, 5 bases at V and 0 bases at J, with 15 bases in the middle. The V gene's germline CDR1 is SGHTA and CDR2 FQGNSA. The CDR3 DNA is TGTGCCAGCAGCACACAATCCGGGCTTAGCACAGATACGCAGTATTTT. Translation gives CASSTQSGLSTDTQYF.

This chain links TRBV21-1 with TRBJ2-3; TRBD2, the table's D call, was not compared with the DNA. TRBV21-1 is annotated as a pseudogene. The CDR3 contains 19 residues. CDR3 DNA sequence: TGTGCCAGCGGCAAAGACGGGCTAGCGGGAGGAGGTGGCACAGATACGCAGTATTTT. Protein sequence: CASGKDGLAGGGGTDTQYF.

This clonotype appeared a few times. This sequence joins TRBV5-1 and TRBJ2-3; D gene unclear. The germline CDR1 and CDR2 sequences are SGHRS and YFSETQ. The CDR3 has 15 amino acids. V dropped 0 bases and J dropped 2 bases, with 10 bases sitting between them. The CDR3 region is CASSLEGFDTDTQYF. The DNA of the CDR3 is TGCGCCAGCAGCTTGGAAGGGTTCGACACAGATACGCAGTATTTT. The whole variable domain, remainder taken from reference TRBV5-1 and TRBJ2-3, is KAGVTQTPRYLIKTRGQQVTLSCSPISGHRSVSWYQQTPGQGLQFLFEYFSETQRNKGNFPGRFSGRQFSNSRSEMNVSTLELGDSALYLCASSLEGFDTDTQYFGPGTRLTVL.

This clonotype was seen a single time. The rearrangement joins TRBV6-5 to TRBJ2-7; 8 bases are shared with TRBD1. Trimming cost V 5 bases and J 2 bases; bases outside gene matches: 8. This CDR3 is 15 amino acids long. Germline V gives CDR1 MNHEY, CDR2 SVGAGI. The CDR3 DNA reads TGTGCCAGCAGTACGGGACAGGTGGACACCTACGAGCAGTACTTC. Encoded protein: CASSTGQVDTYEQYF.

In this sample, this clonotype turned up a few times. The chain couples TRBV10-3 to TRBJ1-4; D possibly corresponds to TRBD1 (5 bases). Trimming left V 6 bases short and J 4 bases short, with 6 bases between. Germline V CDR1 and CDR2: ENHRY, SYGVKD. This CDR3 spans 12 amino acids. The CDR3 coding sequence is TGTGCCATCAGCAGGGATAATGAAAAACTGTTTTTT. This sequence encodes CAISRDNEKLFF.

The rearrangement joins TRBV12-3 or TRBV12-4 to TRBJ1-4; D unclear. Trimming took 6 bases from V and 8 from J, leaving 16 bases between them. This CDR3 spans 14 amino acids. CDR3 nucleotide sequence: TGTGCCAGCAGCCCCCTGGTGAGCTTAGAAAAACTGTTTTTT. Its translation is CASSPLVSLEKLFF.

The CDR3 here is CASAGQGSETQYF. The DNA of the CDR3 is TGTGCTAGTGCCGGACAGGGGAGCGAGACCCAGTACTTC. The J gene is TRBJ2-5, the V gene TRBV12-5; 9 nucleotides line up with TRBD1. CDR3 length: 13 residues. The J segment lost 5 bases and the V segment lost 7 bases, leaving 5 bases of the junction unmatched. CDR1 and CDR2 from the germline V gene are LGHNT and FRNRAP.

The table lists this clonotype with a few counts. Here the CDR3 DNA reads TGCAGTGGGGCGGGGGAGGCCTACAATGAGCAGTTCTTC. Protein sequence: CSGAGEAYNEQFF. V gene TRBV20-1 combines with J gene TRBJ2-1, with TRBD2 matching 7 bases. From germline, CDR1 is DFQATT and CDR2 SNEGSKA (reference sequence). The CDR3 has 13 amino acids. Unmatched junction bases numbered 5, after V lost 7 bases and J lost 2 bases.

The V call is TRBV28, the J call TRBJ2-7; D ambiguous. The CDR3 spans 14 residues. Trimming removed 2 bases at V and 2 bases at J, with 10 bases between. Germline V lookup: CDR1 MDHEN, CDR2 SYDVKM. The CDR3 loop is CASSLADVTYEQYF. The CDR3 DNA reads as TGTGCCAGCAGTTTAGCGGACGTGACCTACGAGCAGTACTTC. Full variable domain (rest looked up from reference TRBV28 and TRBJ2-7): DVKVTQSSRYLVKRTGEKVFLECVQDMDHENMFWYRQDPGLGLRLIYFSYDVKMKEKGDIPEGYSVSREKKERFSLILESASTNQTSMYLCASSLADVTYEQYFGPGTRLTVT.

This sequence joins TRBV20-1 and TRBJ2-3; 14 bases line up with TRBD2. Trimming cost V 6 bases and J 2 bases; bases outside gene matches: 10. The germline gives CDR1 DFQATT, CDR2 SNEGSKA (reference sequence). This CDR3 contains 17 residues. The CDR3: CSATGLAGGGITDTQYF. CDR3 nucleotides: TGCAGTGCCACCGGACTAGCGGGAGGTGGTATCACAGATACGCAGTATTTT.

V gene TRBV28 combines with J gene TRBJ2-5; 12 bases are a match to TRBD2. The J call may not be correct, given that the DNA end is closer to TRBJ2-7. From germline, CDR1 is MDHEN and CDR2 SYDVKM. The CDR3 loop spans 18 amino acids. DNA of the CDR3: TGTGCCAGCAGTCCAACCCACAAGACTAGCGGGAGCCCCTACGAGCAGTACTTC. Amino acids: CASSPTHKTSGSPYEQYF.

Written as DNA, the CDR3 is TGTGCCAGCAGGCGGGGGACTCCCTCCTACGAGCAGTACTTC. Translating it yields CASRRGTPSYEQYF. The chain combines TRBV28 with TRBJ2-7, with 7 bases that match TRBD2. After removal of 6 bases from V and 0 bases from J, the junction contained 5 bases not matched to a gene. The CDR3 covers 14 residues. Germline lookup yields CDR1 MDHEN and CDR2 SYDVKM. The full variable domain, in which reference TRBV28 and TRBJ2-7 provide the parts outside the CDR3, is DVKVTQSSRYLVKRTGEKVFLECVQDMDHENMFWYRQDPGLGLRLIYFSYDVKMKEKGDIPEGYSVSREKKERFSLILESASTNQTSMYLCASRRGTPSYEQYFGPGTRLTVT.

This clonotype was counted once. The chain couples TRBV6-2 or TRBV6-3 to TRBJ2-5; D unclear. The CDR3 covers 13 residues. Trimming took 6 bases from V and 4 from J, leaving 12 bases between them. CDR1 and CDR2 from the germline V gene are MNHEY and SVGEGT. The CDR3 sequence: CASRAPALETQYF. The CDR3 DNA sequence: TGTGCCAGCAGGGCGCCCGCCCTAGAGACCCAGTACTTC.

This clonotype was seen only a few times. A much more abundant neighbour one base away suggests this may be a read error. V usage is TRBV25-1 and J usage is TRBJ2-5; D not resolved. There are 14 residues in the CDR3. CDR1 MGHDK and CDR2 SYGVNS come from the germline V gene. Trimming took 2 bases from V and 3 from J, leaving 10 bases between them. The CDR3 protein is CASSEDNREETQYF. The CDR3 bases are TGTGCCAGCAGTGAAGATAACCGGGAAGAGACCCAGTACTTC.